The clone carrying this TCR beta chain was detected a few times. Its antigen is not known. This sample is part of a study of early T cells in non-severe SARS-CoV-2 infection. Overall study results and limits: Using VDJdb, the matching emphasized anti-spike CD8 responses while missing private and CD4 specificities.

Germline-derived CDR1 and CDR2 are SGHDT and YYEEEE. The CDR3 has 15 amino acids. Trimming stripped 1 base from V and 0 bases from J, with 8 bases between. cDNA molecules, individually, were tagged with unique molecular identifiers. Each CDR3 protein is one row after TCRdb ran MiXCR on the 5' RACE reads. The profile shows approximately 71,000 distinct CDR3 sequences, roughly 12% of them singletons. The TCR was taken from an adult who was a healthcare worker with PCR-confirmed SARS-CoV-2 infection or an uninfected control (not recorded which). The sample taken for sequencing was whole blood. The chain links TRBV5-6 to TRBJ1-3; D is undetermined. CDR3 residues: CASSLYAASGNTIYF. In nucleotides, the CDR3 is TGTGCCAGCAGCTTGTATGCGGCCTCTGGAAACACCATATATTTT.